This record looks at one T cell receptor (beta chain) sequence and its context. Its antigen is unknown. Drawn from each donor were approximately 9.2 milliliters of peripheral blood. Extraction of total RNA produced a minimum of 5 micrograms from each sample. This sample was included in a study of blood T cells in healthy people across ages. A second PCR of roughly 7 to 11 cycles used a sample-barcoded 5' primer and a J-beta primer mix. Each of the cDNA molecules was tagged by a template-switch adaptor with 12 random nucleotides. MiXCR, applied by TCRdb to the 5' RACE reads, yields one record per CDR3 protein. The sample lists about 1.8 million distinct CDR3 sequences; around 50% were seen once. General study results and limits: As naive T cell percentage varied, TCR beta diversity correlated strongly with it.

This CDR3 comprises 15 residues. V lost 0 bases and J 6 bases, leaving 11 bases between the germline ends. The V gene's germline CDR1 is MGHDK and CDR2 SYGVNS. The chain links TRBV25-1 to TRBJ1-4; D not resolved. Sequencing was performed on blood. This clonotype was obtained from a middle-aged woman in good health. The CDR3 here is CASSEYRGWDEKLFF. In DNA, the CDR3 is TGTGCCAGCAGTGAATACAGAGGTTGGGATGAAAAACTGTTTTTT.